Only one count was recorded for the clone carrying this T cell receptor (beta chain). The antigen is undetermined. The treatment denotes: oral pan-JAK inhibitor, 5-10 mg twice daily. Researchers took lesional scalp punch biopsies and peripheral blood from people who were alopecia areata patients. Sorting separated CD4+ and CD8+ T cells out of PBMCs. This entry is derived from a study of CD8+ T cells in alopecia areata. Study observations and caveats: Lesional scalp, notably in alopecia totalis/universalis, had clonality above that of normal scalp. Significant decreases in scalp clonality and expanded CD8+ clones followed tofacitinib treatment.

The sequencing template was cDNA reverse transcribed from extracted RNA. Assay used: immunoSEQ multiplex PCR; TCRdb lists only in-frame clones, some missing. The table has approximately 160,000 clones, roughly 60% seen once. V shed 6 bases and J shed 2 bases, with 10 bases lying between them. The CDR3 consists of 13 residues. Germline values: CDR1 MNHEY, CDR2 SMNVEV (reference sequence). V is TRBV27 and J is TRBJ1-2, with D possibly TRBD1 on 5 matching bases. This TCR was recovered from a human donor with alopecia areata. This specimen was CD4+ T cells sorted from blood, taken at week 24, from a patient treated with tofacitinib. The CDR3 DNA reads TGTGCCAGCAGCGACAGAGCAAACTATGGCTACACCTTC. Translated, it gives CASSDRANYGYTF.